The 30 T cell receptor beta chains reported below all come from one sample, sequenced in a study of cytomegalovirus exposure and HLA in healthy donors. PCR involved 60 Vbeta and 13 Jbeta primers. The protocol was immunoSEQ multiplex PCR, while the TCRdb copy is restricted to in-frame clones and leaves out a portion. This table has 150,000 to 200,000 clones, roughly 74% appearing once. Sequencing input: PBMCs. The receptors shown here come from a woman aged 35 to 49 in good health and CMV-seropositive.

The chain uses TRBV28 and TRBJ1-3, with 9 bases matching TRBD1. The length of the CDR3 is 14 residues. In germline, CDR1 is MDHEN, CDR2 SYDVKM. V lost 6 bases and J lost 4; bases outside the gene matches: 4. CDR3 protein: CASRPGQGGNTIYF. CDR3 DNA sequence: TGTGCCAGCAGACCGGGACAGGGAGGAAACACCATATATTTT. Variable domain in full (rest from reference TRBV28 and TRBJ1-3): DVKVTQSSRYLVKRTGEKVFLECVQDMDHENMFWYRQDPGLGLRLIYFSYDVKMKEKGDIPEGYSVSREKKERFSLILESASTNQTSMYLCASRPGQGGNTIYFGEGSWLTVV.

This clone was counted only a few times. The DNA of the CDR3 is TGTGCCAGCAGCCCGCTAGCGGGTACAGACTACGAGCAGTACTTC. This codes for CASSPLAGTDYEQYF. The rearrangement joins TRBV4-2 to TRBJ2-5; 8 bases agree with TRBD2. The assigned J gene may be wrong: the sequence end matches TRBJ2-7 better. The CDR3 extends over 15 amino acids. Germline loops: CDR1 LGHNA, CDR2 YNFKEQ.

This chain connects TRBV6-5 to TRBJ2-2; the match to TRBD1 covers 10 bases. With V trimmed by 4 bases and J by 7 bases, 6 bases remained unmatched. Per germline, CDR1 MNHEY and CDR2 SVGAGI. The CDR3 extends over 15 amino acids. The CDR3, as DNA: TGTGCCAGCAGTTCTAGACAGGGGGCGAACGGGGAGCTGTTTTTT. Amino acid sequence: CASSSRQGANGELFF.

V gene TRBV19 combines with J gene TRBJ1-2; 8 bases agree with TRBD1. Unmatched junction bases numbered 7, after V lost 5 bases and J lost 8 bases. This CDR3 is built from 13 residues. CDR1 and CDR2 from the germline V gene are LNHDA and SQIVND (reference sequence). CDR3 nucleotide sequence: TGTGCCAGTAGTGCCGGGACAGGATACGGCTACACCTTC. The encoded protein is CASSAGTGYGYTF.

V is TRBV19 and J is TRBJ2-7; the match to TRBD1 covers 7 bases. The CDR3 is 13 amino acids. The germline gives CDR1 LNHDA, CDR2 SQIVND (reference sequence). With V trimmed by 3 bases and J by 4 bases, 3 bases remained unmatched. In DNA form, the CDR3 reads TGTGCCAGTAGTATGACAGGGAGTTACGAGCAGTACTTC. This gives the protein CASSMTGSYEQYF.

A remark on this clone: The sample has other DNA sequences that encode this CDR3 too. The chain joins TRBV28 to TRBJ1-5; 10 bases match TRBD1. V dropped 5 bases and J dropped 3; count of bases not matched to a gene: 7. Germline assignment: CDR1 MDHEN and CDR2 SYDVKM. The CDR3 spans 16 residues. The CDR3 spells CASSPLGQGDNQPQHF. CDR3 nucleotide sequence: TGTGCCAGCAGTCCCTTAGGACAGGGGGACAATCAGCCCCAGCATTTT.

The V call is TRBV11-2, the J call TRBJ2-3; D is perhaps TRBD2 (6 bases). V was cut by 8 bases and J by 2 bases, with 20 bases left in between. This CDR3 contains 16 residues. Germline CDR1 reads SGHAT; CDR2 reads FQNNGV. The CDR3 loop reads CASAGTPSSNTDTQYF. CDR3 DNA sequence: TGTGCCAGCGCCGGGACTCCCAGTTCTAACACAGATACGCAGTATTTT. The complete variable domain, with remaining parts taken from reference TRBV11-2 and TRBJ2-3, reads EAGVAQSPRYKIIEKRQSVAFWCNPISGHATLYWYQQILGQGPKLLIQFQNNGVVDDSQLPKDRFSAERLKGVDSTLKIQPAKLEDSAVYLCASAGTPSSNTDTQYFGPGTRLTVL.

The gene calls are TRBV7-2 and TRBJ2-3, with D possibly matching TRBD1 (6 bases). This CDR3 is built from 15 residues. Trimming stripped 4 bases from V and 1 base from J, with 12 bases between. The V gene's germline CDR1 is SGHTA and CDR2 FQGNSA. The CDR3 DNA sequence: TGTGCCAGCAGCTCGCAATGGACAGGCACAGATACGCAGTATTTT. This codes for CASSSQWTGTDTQYF.

This clone has a single count. The chain couples TRBV6-1 to TRBJ2-1; the D is unclear. Trimming stripped 3 bases from V and 4 bases from J, with 13 bases between. The germline V gene has CDR1 MNHNS and CDR2 SASEGT. This CDR3 comprises 15 residues. The CDR3 is CASSEFVASYNEQFF. The DNA of the CDR3 is TGTGCCAGCAGTGAGTTCGTAGCTTCGTACAATGAGCAGTTCTTC.

The chain recombines TRBV7-9 with TRBJ2-7; 7 bases map to TRBD2. V was pared by 2 bases and J by 2 bases, with 6 bases of the junction left unmatched. The germline V gene has CDR1 SEHNR and CDR2 FQNEAQ (reference sequence). The CDR3 has 15 residues. The CDR3 sequence is CASSLWAGTTYEQYF. The DNA of the CDR3 is TGTGCCAGCAGCTTATGGGCAGGGACTACCTACGAGCAGTACTTC.

This clone was observed once. The chain combines TRBV19 with TRBJ1-3; 7 nucleotides match TRBD1. Germline CDR1 and CDR2: LNHDA and SQIVND (reference sequence). Losses at the gene ends were 1 base for V and 0 bases for J; bases not matched to a gene: 3. The CDR3 has 16 residues. CDR3 residues: CASSIATGVSGNTIYF. The CDR3 region has the DNA TGTGCCAGTAGTATAGCAACAGGGGTCTCTGGAAACACCATATATTTT.

The chain uses TRBV7-9 and TRBJ1-5, with D perhaps matching TRBD1 (5 bases). The germline CDR1 and CDR2 sequences are SEHNR and FQNEAQ (reference sequence). V lost 8 bases and J 7 bases, leaving 21 bases between the germline ends. The CDR3 is 15 amino acids. CDR3 nucleotides: TGTGCCAGCGATAGGGGCCCCCCTGGGAAACAGCCCCAGCATTTT. Amino acids: CASDRGPPGKQPQHF. The variable domain in full, with the rest retrieved from reference TRBV7-9 and TRBJ1-5, is DTGVSQNPRHKITKRGQNVTFRCDPISEHNRLYWYRQTLGQGPEFLTYFQNEAQLEKSRLLSDRFSAERPKGSFSTLEIQRTEQGDSAMYLCASDRGPPGKQPQHFGDGTRLSIL.

This clone was detected a few times. The V gene is TRBV5-1, the J gene TRBJ2-3, with D tentatively TRBD1 (6 bases). CDR3 length equals 17 residues. Trimming shortened V by 2 bases and J by 0 bases, and 16 bases separated the two germline ends. Germline V gene sequence: CDR1 SGHRS, CDR2 YFSETQ. As DNA, the CDR3 is TGCGCCAGCAGCTTTCACCGGGACACCCTTAGCACAGATACGCAGTATTTT. Translated, it gives CASSFHRDTLSTDTQYF.

The chain joins TRBV12-5 to TRBJ2-3; 12 bases are shared with TRBD2. J gave up 2 bases and V 5 bases, and 5 bases lay outside the gene matches. The CDR3 loop spans 16 amino acids. Germline CDR1 is LGHNT and CDR2 is FRNRAP. The CDR3 bases are TGTGCTAGTGGTAGAGGACTAGCGGGGACCACAGATACGCAGTATTTT. This gives the protein CASGRGLAGTTDTQYF.

This clone was seen only once. The chain couples TRBV28 to TRBJ1-5; D is perhaps TRBD1 (6 bases). V shed 6 bases and J shed 4 bases, with 19 bases lying between them. Looked up from germline, CDR1 is MDHEN and CDR2 is SYDVKM. The length of the CDR3 is 16 residues. CDR3 bases: TGTGCCAGCAGCCACCTGCCGGACAGTAAGAATCAGCCCCAGCATTTT. Protein: CASSHLPDSKNQPQHF.

The rearrangement uses TRBV6-1 and TRBJ2-3; maybe TRBD2 (5 bases). Trimming removed 4 bases at V and 5 bases at J, with 13 bases between. In germline, CDR1 is MNHNS, CDR2 SASEGT. The CDR3 is 14 residues long. The CDR3 DNA reads as TGTGCCAGCAGTGGAGTGGGAGAGGGAGATACGCAGTATTTT. Translation: CASSGVGEGDTQYF.

In its sample, this clone was seen a few times. The J gene is TRBJ2-7, the V gene TRBV10-1, with 14 nucleotides matching TRBD2. The CDR3 consists of 18 residues. Trimming took 2 bases from V and 5 from J; bases not matched to a gene: 11. CDR1 is WNHNN, CDR2 SYGVQD, per germline (reference sequence). The CDR3 DNA reads as TGCGCCAGCAGTGAGCTCGTGGGACTAGCGGGAGAACCCCACGAGCAGTACTTC. Residues: CASSELVGLAGEPHEQYF.

The chain combines TRBV28 with TRBJ1-5, with D uncertain. CDR1 and CDR2 (germline): MDHEN, SYDVKM. The CDR3 is 17 amino acids. Trimming left V 5 bases short and J 4 bases short, with 21 bases between. The CDR3 nucleotides read TGTGCCAGCAGTCTACCACGTGGAGGGTCTATTAATCAGCCCCAGCATTTT. This translates into CASSLPRGGSINQPQHF.

J is TRBJ2-7 and V is TRBV7-6; a possible D gene is TRBD2 (6 bases). The CDR3 consists of 12 residues. V lost 6 bases and J lost 4, with 10 bases in between. Germline-derived CDR1 and CDR2 are SGHVS and FNYEAQ. The CDR3 spells CASSRGTYEQYF. CDR3 DNA: TGTGCCAGCAGTCGTGGGACTTACGAGCAGTACTTC.

This clone was observed a single time. V is TRBV7-3 and J is TRBJ1-2; TRBD1 agrees at 8 bases. Trimming at V came to 2 bases and at J to 7 bases, leaving 9 bases not matched to a gene. The CDR3 length is 15 residues. Germline CDR1 SGHTA, CDR2 FQGTGA. The CDR3 is CASSLGPDRGSGYTF. The CDR3 DNA is TGTGCCAGCAGCTTAGGTCCCGACAGGGGATCTGGCTACACCTTC.

The J gene is TRBJ2-1, the V gene TRBV27; D not resolved. V lost 3 bases to trimming and J lost 6 bases, with 6 bases between them. The CDR3 is 12 residues long. Germline CDR1 reads MNHEY; CDR2 reads SMNVEV (reference sequence). The CDR3 nucleotides read TGTGCCAGCAGTTTTGGCATCAATGAGCAGTTCTTC. Amino acid sequence: CASSFGINEQFF.

This clone was picked up one time. The CDR3, as DNA: TGTGCAAGTCGCTACCACAGACAGGGGGCGTTTGGCTACACCTTC. This sequence encodes CASRYHRQGAFGYTF. V and J are TRBV12-2 and TRBJ1-2; the tabulated D call, TRBD1, remains unverified against the DNA. TRBV12-2 is listed as a pseudogene. The CDR3 length is 15 residues.

V is TRBV10-3 and J is TRBJ2-3; 7 nucleotides match TRBD1. Germline loops: CDR1 ENHRY, CDR2 SYGVKD. V shed 11 bases, J shed 4 bases, and the junction held 9 bases outside the gene matches. The CDR3 runs to 13 residues. This CDR3 is CAQRGQGADTQYF. The CDR3 DNA follows: TGTGCCCAAAGGGGGCAGGGGGCAGATACGCAGTATTTT.

The J gene is TRBJ1-2, the V gene TRBV29-1; 9 positions agree with TRBD1. Germline V gene data show CDR1 as SQVTM and CDR2 as ANQGSEA. The CDR3 has 13 residues. V shed 3 bases and J 4 bases; nucleotides not matched to a gene: 3. The CDR3 is CSVELDRGYGYTF. The CDR3 DNA follows: TGCAGCGTTGAGCTGGACAGGGGCTATGGCTACACCTTC.

In this sample, this clone turned up once. V and J are TRBV19 and TRBJ2-6; D may be TRBD2 (7 bases). With 3 bases removed from V and 2 bases from J, the gap between germline ends came to 8 bases. Germline-derived CDR1 and CDR2 are LNHDA and SQIVND (reference sequence). The CDR3 runs to 15 residues. The CDR3: CASSMGGPGANVLTF. DNA for the CDR3: TGTGCCAGTAGTATGGGGGGGCCTGGGGCCAACGTCCTGACTTTC. Filled out from reference TRBV19 and TRBJ2-6, the complete variable domain reads DGGITQSPKYLFRKEGQNVTLSCEQNLNHDAMYWYRQDPGQGLRLIYYSQIVNDFQKGDIAEGYSVSREKKESFPLTVTSAQKNPTAFYLCASSMGGPGANVLTFGAGSRLTVL.

The chain recombines TRBV7-9 with TRBJ2-5; 7 bases agree with TRBD1. The ends lost 2 bases at V and 6 bases at J; junction bases unmatched: 12. This CDR3 region has 16 residues. Germline-derived CDR1 and CDR2 are SEHNR and FQNEAQ (reference sequence). The CDR3 sequence: CASSLSRGMGRKTQYF. CDR3 nucleotide sequence: TGTGCCAGCAGCTTAAGCAGGGGGATGGGCCGGAAGACCCAGTACTTC.

This chain connects TRBV5-1 to TRBJ1-4, with a possible D match to TRBD1 (6 bases). The CDR3 is made up of 15 amino acids. The germline V gene encodes CDR1 SGHRS and CDR2 YFSETQ. Trimming removed 0 bases from V and 6 bases from J, with 12 bases in between. CDR3 sequence reads: CASSLAGTRDEKLFF. CDR3 sequence (DNA): TGCGCCAGCAGCTTGGCCGGGACAAGGGATGAAAAACTGTTTTTT.

This clone occurred once. The chain has TRBV4-3 and TRBJ2-7, with 16 positions matching TRBD2. Unmatched junction bases numbered 11, after V lost 5 bases and J lost 1 base. This CDR3 has 19 amino acids. Germline-derived CDR1 and CDR2 are LGHNA and YSLEER. CDR3 sequence reads: CASSTQYGTSGRESYEQYF. The DNA of the CDR3 is TGCGCCAGCAGCACTCAATACGGGACTAGCGGGAGGGAATCCTACGAGCAGTACTTC.

This chain links TRBV19 with TRBJ1-5; a weak D match, TRBD1 (6 bases). CDR3 length: 14 residues. V was trimmed by 7 bases and J by 2 bases, leaving 12 bases between them. CDR1 is LNHDA, CDR2 SQIVND, per germline (reference sequence). This CDR3 is CASTAGVGNQPQHF. The CDR3, as DNA: TGTGCCAGTACAGCAGGGGTGGGCAATCAGCCCCAGCATTTT.

DNA of the CDR3: TGTGCCAGCAGCTCCCGGTTGACAGGGACGGGGGATGAGCAGTTCTTC. Amino acids: CASSSRLTGTGDEQFF. The chain carries TRBV11-2 and TRBJ2-1; tentatively, D is TRBD1 (7 bases). CDR3 length equals 16 residues. Germline V gene lookup returns CDR1 SGHAT and CDR2 FQNNGV. V lost 4 bases to trimming and J lost 8 bases, with 21 bases between them.